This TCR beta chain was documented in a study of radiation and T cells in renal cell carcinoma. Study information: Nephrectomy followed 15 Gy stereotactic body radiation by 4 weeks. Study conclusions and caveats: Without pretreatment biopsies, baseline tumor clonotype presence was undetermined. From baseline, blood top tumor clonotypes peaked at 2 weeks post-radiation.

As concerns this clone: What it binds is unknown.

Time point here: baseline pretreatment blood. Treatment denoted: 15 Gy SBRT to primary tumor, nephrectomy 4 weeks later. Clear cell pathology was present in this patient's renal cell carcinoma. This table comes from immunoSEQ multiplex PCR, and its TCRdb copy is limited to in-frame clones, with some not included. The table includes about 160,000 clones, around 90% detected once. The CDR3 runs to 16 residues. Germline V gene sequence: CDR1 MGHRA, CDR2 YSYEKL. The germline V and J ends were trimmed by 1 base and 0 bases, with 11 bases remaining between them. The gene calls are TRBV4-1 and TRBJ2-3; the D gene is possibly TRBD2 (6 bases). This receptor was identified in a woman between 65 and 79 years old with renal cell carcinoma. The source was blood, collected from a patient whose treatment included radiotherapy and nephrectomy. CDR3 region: CASSQVKRASTDTQYF. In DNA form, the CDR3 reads TGCGCCAGCAGCCAAGTAAAGCGGGCTAGCACAGATACGCAGTATTTT.